One sample yielded the 5 T cell receptor beta chains listed below, sequenced in a study of T cell responses to AZD1222 COVID-19 vaccine. Using immunoSEQ multiplex PCR, the repertoire was profiled, and TCRdb retains in-frame clones only, with some absent. The data hold about 120,000 clones, with about 87% observed a single time. The specimen was peripheral blood, collected on day 0 of AZD1222 vaccination. These receptor sequences come from an adult in good health.

This chain uses TRBV28 with TRBJ2-7, with 7 nucleotides matching TRBD2. CDR3 length: 18 residues. The ends lost 5 bases at V and 4 bases at J; junction bases unmatched: 20. Germline CDR1 and CDR2: MDHEN and SYDVKM. The DNA for the CDR3 is TGTGCCAGCAGTACAACCCTGACTAGACTAGCTGCCGGGTACGAGCAGTACTTC. Translated: CASSTTLTRLAAGYEQYF.

This chain connects TRBV30 to TRBJ2-5; TRBD2 is a possible D gene (6 bases). This CDR3 comprises 12 residues. The ends were cut back, 4 bases at V and 5 bases at J, with 11 bases in the middle. The V gene's germline CDR1 is GTSNPN and CDR2 SVGIG (reference sequence). The CDR3 DNA is TGTGCCTGGACTCTGGGGAGGGAGACCCAGTACTTC. This encodes CAWTLGRETQYF.

V usage is TRBV6-5 and J usage is TRBJ1-6; D might be TRBD1 (5 bases). Looked up from germline, CDR1 is MNHEY and CDR2 is SVGAGI. The CDR3 runs to 13 residues. With 2 bases removed from V and 7 bases from J, the gap between germline ends came to 6 bases. The CDR3 is CASSYPGNSPLHF. CDR3 coding DNA: TGTGCCAGCAGTTACCCAGGGAATTCACCCCTCCACTTT.

The chain has TRBV18 and TRBJ1-6, with D tentatively TRBD1 (5 bases). CDR3 length equals 16 residues. Trimming pared 6 bases from V and 2 bases from J, leaving 14 bases between. Germline V gene sequence: CDR1 KGHSH, CDR2 LQKENI. The CDR3 sequence: CASSPQGAPYNSPLHF. As DNA, the CDR3 is TGTGCCAGCTCTCCTCAGGGAGCTCCCTATAATTCACCCCTCCACTTT.

The chain couples TRBV5-4 to TRBJ2-3; D perhaps matches TRBD1 (6 bases). The CDR3 is 14 amino acids. Germline values: CDR1 SGHNT, CDR2 YYREEE (reference sequence). The V end was cut by 3 bases, the J end by 1 base, with 9 bases between. The CDR3 coding sequence is TGTGCCAGCAGCTCCGGACAGCGCACAGATACGCAGTATTTT. Its translation is CASSSGQRTDTQYF.